These T cell receptor beta chains were read from a single sample in a study of cytomegalovirus exposure and HLA in healthy donors. Clones were read by immunoSEQ multiplex PCR, and TCRdb kept only the in-frame ones, dropping some. Here the sample spans around 100,000 clones, approximately 84% being singletons. Sequencing was done on a sample of PBMCs. Receptor source: a woman younger than 30 in good health and CMV-seropositive. The CDR3 runs from the conserved cysteine through the conserved F or W. A D gene is named only where the DNA matches it firmly. Some rows mark clone size as missing; the rest say once, few, many or name a class of expanded clone.

v_gene	j_gene	d_gene	abundance	CDR3nt	CDR3aa
TRBV2	TRBJ1-4	NA	NA	TGTGCCAGCAGTGAATCGGTTGAAAAACTGTTTTTT	CASSESVEKLFF
TRBV18	TRBJ1-1	TRBD1	NA	TGTGCCAGCTCACCCGGGACAGGGGGCGCGTGGACTGAAGCTTTCTTT	CASSPGTGGAWTEAFF
TRBV6-1	TRBJ1-2	NA	few	TGTGCCAGCAGCGGGGGACGGGGAAACTATGGCTACACCTTC	CASSGGRGNYGYTF
TRBV10-2	TRBJ2-3	NA	NA	TGCGCCAGCAGTGAGGTACTGCTTAGCACAGATACGCAGTATTTT	CASSEVLLSTDTQYF
TRBV9	TRBJ2-5	NA	NA	TGTGCCAGCAGCCGTGCGGGCCGAGAGACCCAGTACTTC	CASSRAGRETQYF
TRBV23-1	TRBJ2-5	NA	NA	TGCGCCAGCAGCTCTCGGGGGGCTAAAGGGCAGGCCCAAGAGACCCAGTACTTC	CASSSRGAKGQAQETQYF
TRBV10-3	TRBJ1-2	TRBD1	few	TGTGCCATCAGTGAGGGACAGGGGGTTGGCTACACCTTC	CAISEGQGVGYTF
TRBV25-1	TRBJ2-7	TRBD1	once	TGTGCCAGAGGGACAGAGGCCAACGAGCAGTACTTC	CARGTEANEQYF
TRBV13	TRBJ2-5	NA	NA	TGTGCCAGCAGCTCTAGCAGTTCAGGAGAGACCCAGTACTTC	CASSSSSSGETQYF
TRBV28	TRBJ1-1	NA	few	TGTGCCAGCAGTATACAGGGTGACACTGAAGCTTTCTTT	CASSIQGDTEAFF
TRBV30	TRBJ1-5	TRBD1	NA	TGTGCCTGGAGTGTAACAGGGGATCAGCCCCAGCATTTT	CAWSVTGDQPQHF
TRBV7-8	TRBJ1-5	NA	NA	TGTGCCAGCAGCGTAGGCGATCAGCCCCAGCATTTT	CASSVGDQPQHF
TRBV2	TRBJ2-7	NA	NA	TGTGCCAGCGCATCGGACAGCCCGCCCTACGAGCAGTACTTC	CASASDSPPYEQYF
TRBV25-1	TRBJ2-1	TRBD1	NA	TGTGCCAGCGAACCCACCGGGACAGGGATCAATGAGCAGTTCTTC	CASEPTGTGINEQFF
TRBV4-1	TRBJ1-5	NA	NA	TGCGCCAGCAGCCAGGTAGCCTCTAGCAATCAGCCCCAGCATTTT	CASSQVASSNQPQHF
TRBV4-1	TRBJ1-2	TRBD1	few	TGCGCCAGCAGCCATACAGGGGACGGCTATGGCTACACCTTC	CASSHTGDGYGYTF
TRBV6-5	TRBJ2-2	NA	NA	TGTGCCAGCAGTTACTACAGGAACACCGGGGAGCTGTTTTTT	CASSYYRNTGELFF
TRBV11-2	TRBJ2-3	TRBD1	NA	TGTGCCAGCAGCTCGGGACAGGGACCAGATACGCAGTATTTT	CASSSGQGPDTQYF
TRBV7-9	TRBJ2-1	TRBD2	NA	TGTGCCAGCACCGAATGGTCTAGCGGGGGTACCGAGCAGTTCTTC	CASTEWSSGGTEQFF
TRBV5-1	TRBJ1-1	NA	NA	TGCGCCAGCAGTTCGGTGAACACTGAAGCTTTCTTT	CASSSVNTEAFF
TRBV4-2	TRBJ2-2	TRBD1	NA	TGTGCCAGCAGCCAAGATCCACAGGGGAAAGTCACCGGGGAGCTGTTTTTT	CASSQDPQGKVTGELFF
TRBV19	TRBJ1-1	NA	NA	TGTGCCAGTAGTAGGAGACAGGAGCTGAACACTGAAGCTTTCTTT	CASSRRQELNTEAFF
TRBV27	TRBJ2-3	TRBD2	NA	TGTGCCAGCAGTTTATGGTTGTCTAGCGGGAGTACAGATACGCAGTATTTT	CASSLWLSSGSTDTQYF
TRBV27	TRBJ2-7	NA	NA	TGTGCCAGCAGTCCCGGACAGAGCTCCTACGAGCAGTACTTC	CASSPGQSSYEQYF
TRBV5-6	TRBJ2-5	NA	once	TGTGCCAGCAGCTTCGACTGGCAAGAGACCCAGTACTTC	CASSFDWQETQYF
TRBV10-3	TRBJ2-7	TRBD1	NA	TGTGCCATCAGCGGACAGGGGAACAACGAGCAGTACTTC	CAISGQGNNEQYF
TRBV13	TRBJ1-1	NA	once	TGTGCCAGCAGCTTAGGCGGGGGGCCCAACACTGAAGCTTTCTTT	CASSLGGGPNTEAFF
TRBV19	TRBJ2-6	TRBD1	NA	TGTGCCAGTAGGGACAGGGAATGGGCTGGGGCCAACGTCCTGACTTTC	CASRDREWAGANVLTF
TRBV28	TRBJ2-3	NA	NA	TGTGCCAGCAGTTTACAAGGGGCAGATACGCAGTATTTT	CASSLQGADTQYF
TRBV25-1	TRBJ1-4	NA	NA	TGTGCCAGCAGCAACCGAACAAGATTGGATGAAAAACTGTTTTTT	CASSNRTRLDEKLFF
TRBV21-1	TRBJ2-5	NA	once	TGTGCCAGCAGCGACAGAGCCGCGGAAGAGACCCAGTACTTC	CASSDRAAEETQYF
TRBV18	TRBJ2-3	NA	once	TGTGCCAGCTCACCACCGTCTCGGGATACGCAGTATTTT	CASSPPSRDTQYF
TRBV4-2	TRBJ2-6	NA	NA	TGTGCCAGCAGCCAAGAACAGGGCTCTGGGGCCAACGTCCTGACTTTC	CASSQEQGSGANVLTF
TRBV6-5	TRBJ1-5	NA	once	TGTGCCAGCAGTTACGCTTCGGGGGGTACGCCCCAGCATTTT	CASSYASGGTPQHF
TRBV5-4	TRBJ2-5	TRBD1	many	TGTGCCAGCAGCTTACAGGGGGCTGAAGAGACCCAGTACTTC	CASSLQGAEETQYF
TRBV5-1	TRBJ2-2	NA	NA	TGCGCCAGCAGCGGCGGGACTCCGGGGACCGGGGAGCTGTTTTTT	CASSGGTPGTGELFF
TRBV10-2	TRBJ2-5	NA	NA	TGCGCCAGCAGTGGTCTAGTGCAAGAGACCCAGTACTTC	CASSGLVQETQYF
TRBV2	TRBJ2-5	NA	NA	TGTGCCAGCAGCGCATATCGACAGGACGGAGAGACCCAGTACTTC	CASSAYRQDGETQYF
TRBV28	TRBJ1-2	NA	few	TGTGCCAGCAGTTCTGGCGGTAGTAACTATGGCTACACCTTC	CASSSGGSNYGYTF
TRBV6-6	TRBJ1-4	NA	few	TGTGCCAGCAGTTACTCGAGCAACCGGGATGAAAAACTGTTTTTT	CASSYSSNRDEKLFF
TRBV7-2	TRBJ1-2	TRBD1	NA	TGTGCCAGCAGCTTAGACCCCCTGACAGGGGGCTATGGCTACACCTTC	CASSLDPLTGGYGYTF
TRBV2	TRBJ2-5	NA	NA	TGTGCCAGCAGCGACCGGGGTACGCAGACCCAGTACTTC	CASSDRGTQTQYF
TRBV14	TRBJ2-7	NA	NA	TGTGCCAGCAGCCAAAGAGGGTTTACCAACGAGCAGTACTTC	CASSQRGFTNEQYF
TRBV7-3	TRBJ2-1	NA	once	TGTGCCAGCAGTCACGGTAGTGCCTACAATGAGCAGTTCTTC	CASSHGSAYNEQFF
TRBV27	TRBJ1-5	TRBD1	NA	TGTGCCAGCAGTAAGTACAGGGGAAGCAATCAGCCCCAGCATTTT	CASSKYRGSNQPQHF
TRBV30	TRBJ2-1	NA	NA	TGTGCCTGGACCGGGAGTGGGAATGAGCAGTTCTTC	CAWTGSGNEQFF
TRBV16	TRBJ2-5	TRBD2	NA	TGTGCCAGCAGCCAATCCTCGGTGACTAGCTCTTACTTC	CASSQSSVTSSYF
TRBV19	TRBJ2-7	TRBD1	NA	TGTGCCAGTAGTATTCAGGGGGTCTACGAGCAGTACTTC	CASSIQGVYEQYF